Listed below are T cell receptor beta chains from one sample, sequenced in a study of identical twins. TCRdb redid the calling of the 5' RACE reads with MiXCR, one entry per CDR3 protein. Seen here are around 280,000 distinct CDR3 sequences, more than 6.5% observed once, and the top ten hold about 2.1%. The sample also formed part of further work on yellow fever vaccine responses in identical twins.

The sample was memory (CD45RO+) T cells sorted from blood. The receptors originated from a young woman in good health. CDR3s include the opening cysteine and the closing phenylalanine or tryptophan. A D gene is named only where the DNA matches it firmly. The size field is filled for only some rows; it gives once, few, many or a size class.

TRBD2	many	TRBV6-5	TRBJ2-5	CASSFQLAGGPETQYF	TGTGCCAGCAGTTTCCAGCTAGCGGGGGGGCCAGAGACCCAGTACTTC
TRBD1	many	TRBV28	TRBJ2-5	CASRRIGGTGETQYF	TGTGCCAGCAGACGTATTGGCGGGACAGGAGAGACCCAGTACTTC
.	few	TRBV7-3	TRBJ2-1	CASSPHPGPANEQFF	TGTGCCAGCAGCCCACATCCGGGCCCGGCCAATGAGCAGTTCTTC
TRBD1	many	TRBV12-3/TRBV12-4	TRBJ2-2	CASRQGAATGELFF	TGTGCCAGCAGACAGGGGGCGGCCACCGGGGAGCTGTTTTTT
.	few	TRBV6-1	TRBJ1-3	CASSEGVYSGNTIYF	TGTGCCAGCAGTGAAGGCGTGTACTCTGGAAACACCATATATTTT
.	many	TRBV20-1	TRBJ2-6	CSASPTIARRHSGANVLTF	TGCAGTGCTTCGCCAACGATCGCCCGACGCCACTCTGGGGCCAACGTCCTGACTTTC
TRBD1	many	TRBV5-1	TRBJ2-1	CASSSGQGAYNEQFF	TGTGCCAGCAGTTCCGGACAGGGGGCGTACAATGAGCAGTTCTTC
.	few	TRBV7-9	TRBJ2-3	CASSLESAQYF	TGTGCCAGCAGCTTAGAATCGGCGCAGTATTTT
.	.	TRBV19	TRBJ2-4	CASSAADRGDIQYF	TGTGCCAGTAGTGCCGCCGACCGGGGTGACATTCAGTACTTC
.	few	TRBV6-1	TRBJ1-5	CASSENQNQPQHF	TGTGCCAGCAGTGAAAACCAGAATCAGCCCCAGCATTTT
TRBD2	many	TRBV6-5	TRBJ2-7	CASSYSASGRYEQYF	TGTGCCAGCAGTTACTCGGCTAGCGGAAGATACGAGCAGTACTTC
TRBD1	many	TRBV28	TRBJ2-5	CASKKGARETQYF	TGTGCCAGCAAAAAGGGGGCGCGGGAGACCCAGTACTTC
TRBD2	once	TRBV10-1	TRBJ2-1	CASSAGLENEQFF	TGCGCCAGCAGCGCGGGACTAGAGAATGAGCAGTTCTTC